The 13 T cell receptor beta chains listed next were all sequenced from one sample in a study of blood T cells in healthy people across ages. PCR was performed a second time for roughly 7 to 12 cycles using a sample-barcoded 5' primer and a J-beta primer mix. TCRdb passed the 5' RACE reads through MiXCR, listing each CDR3 protein once. The table includes just under 550,000 distinct CDR3 sequences, 20% to 30% detected once. The same specimen was also included in a second study, on T cells of mothers and their children.

Sequencing was done on a sample of blood. Every receptor here comes from a boy between 10 and 17 years old in good health.

This clonotype was detected only a few times. The CDR3 bases are TGTGCCAGCAGTTTCCTTACGGACAGACTGGCAGCTTTCTTT. Translated, it gives CASSFLTDRLAAFF. J is TRBJ1-1 and V is TRBV12-3 or TRBV12-4; D is perhaps TRBD1 (6 bases). The CDR3 consists of 14 residues. With 3 bases removed from V and 10 bases from J, the gap between germline ends came to 18 bases.

J is TRBJ2-7 and V is TRBV27; D gene uncertain. Germline values: CDR1 MNHEY, CDR2 SMNVEV (reference sequence). V lost 5 bases and J 2 bases, leaving 13 bases between the germline ends. The CDR3 covers 14 residues. The CDR3 DNA is TGTGCCAGCAGTGAAACGGACGGAGCCTACGAGCAGTACTTC. Translating it yields CASSETDGAYEQYF.

The chain links TRBV28 to TRBJ2-7; 8 bases match TRBD1. Germline V gene sequence: CDR1 MDHEN, CDR2 SYDVKM. The CDR3 has 15 amino acids. V shed 2 bases, J shed 2 bases, and the junction held 5 bases outside the gene matches. As DNA, the CDR3 is TGTGCCAGCAGTTTAGAACAGGGGGTTGCCTACGAGCAGTACTTC. This gives the protein CASSLEQGVAYEQYF.

This clonotype has only a few counts. This chain links TRBV7-2 with TRBJ2-5; D tentatively reads TRBD1 or TRBD2 (5 bases each). The J call could be wrong; TRBJ2-7 is a better fit for the DNA end. There are 14 residues in the CDR3. CDR1 and CDR2 (germline): SGHTA, FQGNSA. DNA of the CDR3: TGTGCCAGCAGTCCAGAGTGGGGACCTTACGAGCAGTACTTC. It translates to CASSPEWGPYEQYF.

This clonotype was counted only a few times. The rearrangement links TRBV20-1 to TRBJ1-1, with TRBD1 identical over 10 bases. V gave up 0 bases and J gave up 4 bases; unmatched junction bases: 8. This CDR3 has 16 residues. Looked up from germline, CDR1 is DFQATT and CDR2 is SNEGSKA (reference sequence). The CDR3 region is CSARDWDRGDSTEAFF. The CDR3 nucleotides are TGCAGTGCTAGAGATTGGGACAGGGGCGATAGCACTGAAGCTTTCTTT.

The chain couples TRBV6-4 to TRBJ1-2; no reliable D call. Trimming pared 10 bases from V and 8 bases from J, leaving 8 bases between. The CDR3 covers 9 residues. Germline CDR1 MRHNA, CDR2 SNTAGT. CDR3 in DNA: TGTGCCATGGCCCGGGGCTACACCTTC. This translates into CAMARGYTF.

This clonotype came up a few times. V usage is TRBV7-2 and J usage is TRBJ2-7; D unclear. The CDR3 has 14 residues. Trimming cost V 6 bases and J 7 bases, with 19 bases left between them. The V gene's germline CDR1 is SGHTA and CDR2 FQGNSA. CDR3 in DNA: TGTGCCAGCAGTTTTGACCCCGGGCTACGGGAGCAGTACTTC. Translation: CASSFDPGLREQYF.

The rearrangement joins TRBV7-9 to TRBJ1-4; D remains unclear. This CDR3 is 14 amino acids long. CDR1 SEHNR and CDR2 FQNEAQ come from the germline V gene (reference sequence). Trimming took 5 bases from V and 6 from J, leaving 13 bases between them. CDR3 nucleotide sequence: TGTGCCAGCAGCCCGACTGATGAACATGAAAAACTGTTTTTT. Protein product: CASSPTDEHEKLFF. The full variable domain, completed using reference TRBV7-9 and TRBJ1-4, is DTGVSQNPRHKITKRGQNVTFRCDPISEHNRLYWYRQTLGQGPEFLTYFQNEAQLEKSRLLSDRFSAERPKGSFSTLEIQRTEQGDSAMYLCASSPTDEHEKLFFGSGTQLSVL.

This clonotype was seen more than once but under ten times. This sequence joins TRBV9 and TRBJ2-2; 11 bases map to TRBD2. With 0 bases clipped from V and 6 bases from J, the junction kept 4 bases outside the gene matches. Germline CDR1 reads SGDLS; CDR2 reads YYNGEE. This CDR3 contains 16 residues. The CDR3: CASSVGLAGGAGELFF. In DNA, the CDR3 is TGTGCCAGCAGCGTAGGGCTAGCGGGAGGCGCCGGGGAGCTGTTTTTT.

The V and J genes are TRBV7-9 and TRBJ2-2, with D perhaps given as TRBD1 or TRBD2 (5 bases each). Germline CDR1 reads SEHNR; CDR2 reads FQNEAQ (reference sequence). V was cut by 3 bases and J by 7 bases, with 18 bases left in between. The CDR3 is 16 residues long. The DNA for the CDR3 is TGTGCCAGCAGCTTTACGGGGCTCCTGAGTGGCGGGGAGCTGTTTTTT. Amino acids: CASSFTGLLSGGELFF.

This clonotype has more than one count but fewer than ten. The chain links TRBV5-1 to TRBJ1-1; D is ambiguous. Trimming shortened V by 1 base and J by 1 base, and 5 bases separated the two germline ends. Germline V CDR1 and CDR2: SGHRS, YFSETQ. The CDR3 has 13 residues. The CDR3 region has the DNA TGCGCCAGCAGCTTGCCAGCGAACACTGAAGCTTTCTTT. Translation: CASSLPANTEAFF.

This clonotype was recorded only once. The V call is TRBV6-2 or TRBV6-3, the J call TRBJ1-2; a possible D gene is TRBD1 (5 bases). The length of the CDR3 is 13 residues. Germline lookup yields CDR1 MNHEY and CDR2 SVGEGT. V lost 2 bases, J lost 6 bases, and 10 bases lay in between. The CDR3 DNA is TGTGCCAGCAGTTACGCGGGCAGGGATGGCTACACCTTC. It codes for CASSYAGRDGYTF.

This clonotype turned up a few times. The chain recombines TRBV6-5 with TRBJ1-4; 8 nucleotides align to TRBD1. Per germline, CDR1 MNHEY and CDR2 SVGAGI. V shed 6 bases, J shed 0 bases, and the junction held 3 bases outside the gene matches. CDR3 length equals 15 residues. DNA of the CDR3: TGTGCCAGCAGAGGACAGGGTTCAACTAATGAAAAACTGTTTTTT. Residues: CASRGQGSTNEKLFF.